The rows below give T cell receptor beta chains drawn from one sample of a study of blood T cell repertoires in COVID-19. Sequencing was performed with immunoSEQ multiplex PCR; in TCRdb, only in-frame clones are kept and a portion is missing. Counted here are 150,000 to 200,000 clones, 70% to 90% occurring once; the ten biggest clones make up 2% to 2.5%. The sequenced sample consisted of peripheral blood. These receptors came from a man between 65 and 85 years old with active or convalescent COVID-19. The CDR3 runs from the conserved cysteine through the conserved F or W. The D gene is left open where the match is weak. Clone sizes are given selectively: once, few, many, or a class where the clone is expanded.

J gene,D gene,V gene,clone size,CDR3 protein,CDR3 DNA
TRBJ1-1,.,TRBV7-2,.,CASSLGQTNTEAFF,TGTGCCAGCAGCTTAGGACAGACGAACACTGAAGCTTTCTTT
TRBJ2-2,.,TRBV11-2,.,CASSLAWGASGNTGELFF,TGTGCCAGCAGCTTAGCATGGGGGGCTAGCGGGAACACCGGGGAGCTGTTTTTT
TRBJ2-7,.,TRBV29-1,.,CSVVYRGGSEQYF,TGCAGCGTTGTCTACAGGGGAGGTTCCGAGCAGTACTTC
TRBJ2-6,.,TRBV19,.,CASSIWASSSGANVLTF,TGTGCCAGTAGTATCTGGGCATCCTCCTCTGGGGCCAACGTCCTGACTTTC
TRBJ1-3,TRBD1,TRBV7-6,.,CASSLMTGGSGNTIYF,TGTGCCAGCAGCTTAATGACAGGGGGTTCTGGAAACACCATATATTTT
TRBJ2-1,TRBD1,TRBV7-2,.,CASSPRDRYDNEQFF,TGTGCCAGCAGCCCACGGGACAGGTATGACAATGAGCAGTTCTTC
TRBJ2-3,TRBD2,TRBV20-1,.,CSANERGGQDTQYF,TGCAGTGCTAATGAGCGGGGGGGCCAAGATACGCAGTATTTT
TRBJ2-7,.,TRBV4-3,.,CASSQDAGGYEQYF,TGCGCCAGCAGCCAAGACGCCGGGGGATACGAGCAGTACTTC
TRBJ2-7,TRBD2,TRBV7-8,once,CASSLGAGSGFSYEQYF,TGTGCCAGCAGCTTAGGGGCTGGTAGCGGGTTCTCCTACGAGCAGTACTTC
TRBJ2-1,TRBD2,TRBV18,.,CASSRTSGRAESNEQFF,TGTGCCAGCTCACGGACTAGCGGGAGGGCCGAATCCAATGAGCAGTTCTTC
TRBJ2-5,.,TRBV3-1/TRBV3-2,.,CASSQNGQAKETQYF,TGTGCCAGCAGCCAAAATGGCCAGGCAAAGGAGACCCAGTACTTC
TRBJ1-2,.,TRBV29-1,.,CSVLTVNYGYTF,TGCAGCGTTCTCACAGTTAACTATGGCTACACCTTC
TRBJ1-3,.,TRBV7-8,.,CASSKTADSGNTIYF,TGTGCCAGCAGCAAAACAGCAGACTCTGGAAACACCATATATTTT
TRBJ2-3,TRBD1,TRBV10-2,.,CAGRQGATDTQYF,TGCGCCGGCAGACAGGGGGCAACAGATACGCAGTATTTT
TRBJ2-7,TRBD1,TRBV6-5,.,CASRTPGTEKQYF,TGTGCCAGCAGGACGCCCGGGACAGAAAAGCAGTACTTC
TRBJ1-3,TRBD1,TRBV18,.,CASSPLRGQLNGNTIYF,TGTGCCAGCTCACCATTGAGGGGACAGCTGAATGGAAACACCATATATTTT
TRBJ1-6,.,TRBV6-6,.,CASTVDSKNSPLHF,TGTGCCAGCACTGTGGACAGCAAGAATTCACCCCTCCACTTT
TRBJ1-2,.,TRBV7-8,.,CASSLGEQSVHRSGYTF,TGTGCCAGCAGCTTAGGTGAACAGTCCGTCCATCGTAGTGGCTACACCTTC
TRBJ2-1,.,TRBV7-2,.,CASSFQGLSEQFF,TGTGCCAGCAGCTTTCAGGGCTTGAGTGAGCAGTTCTTC
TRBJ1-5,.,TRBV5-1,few,CASSPESRGNQPQHF,TGCGCCAGCAGCCCGGAGAGTCGCGGGAATCAGCCCCAGCATTTT
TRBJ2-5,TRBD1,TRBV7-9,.,CASSLQGDRVYETQYF,TGTGCCAGCAGCTTACAGGGGGACAGGGTATATGAGACCCAGTACTTC
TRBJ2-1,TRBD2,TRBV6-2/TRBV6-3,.,CASSYSIAGVTDNEQFF,TGTGCCAGCAGTTACTCTATCGCGGGGGTCACGGACAATGAGCAGTTCTTC
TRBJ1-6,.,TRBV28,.,CASHTGIPYNSPLHF,TGTGCCAGCCACACCGGGATCCCCTATAATTCACCCCTCCACTTT
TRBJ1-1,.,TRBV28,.,CASSLGGMNTEAFF,TGTGCCAGCAGTTTAGGGGGCATGAACACTGAAGCTTTCTTT
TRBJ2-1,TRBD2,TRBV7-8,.,CASSQESKGAGGPSYNEQFF,TGTGCCAGCAGCCAGGAAAGCAAGGGCGCGGGAGGGCCCTCCTACAATGAGCAGTTCTTC
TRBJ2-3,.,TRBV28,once,CASSFGLIGTDTQYF,TGTGCCAGCAGCTTCGGACTCATCGGCACAGATACGCAGTATTTT
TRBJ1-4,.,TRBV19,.,CASGPGALEKLFF,TGTGCCAGTGGTCCAGGGGCGCTTGAAAAACTGTTTTTT
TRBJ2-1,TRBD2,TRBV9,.,CASSVRGSGGASSHNEQFF,TGTGCCAGCAGCGTAAGAGGTAGCGGGGGGGCTTCGTCCCACAATGAGCAGTTCTTC
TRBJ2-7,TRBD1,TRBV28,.,CASNLGQHYEQYF,TGTGCCAGCAACCTGGGACAGCACTACGAGCAGTACTTC
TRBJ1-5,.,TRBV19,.,CASSIGTGTGPQHF,TGTGCCAGTAGTATTGGTACGGGAACGGGGCCCCAGCATTTT
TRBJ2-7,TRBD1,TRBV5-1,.,CASSSRQGNYEQYF,TGCGCCAGCAGCTCCAGACAGGGAAACTACGAGCAGTACTTC
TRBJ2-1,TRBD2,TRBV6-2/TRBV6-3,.,CASSYSGLNEQFF,TGTGCCAGCAGTTACTCGGGACTAAATGAGCAGTTCTTC
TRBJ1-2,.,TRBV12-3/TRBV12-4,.,CASSSGANYGYTF,TGTGCCAGCAGTTCCGGAGCTAACTATGGCTACACCTTC
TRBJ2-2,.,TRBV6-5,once,CASRGRKNTGELFF,TGTGCCAGCAGGGGGAGAAAGAACACCGGGGAGCTGTTTTTT
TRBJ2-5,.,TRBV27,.,CASSPAGYQETQYF,TGTGCCAGCAGCCCCGCGGGATACCAAGAGACCCAGTACTTC
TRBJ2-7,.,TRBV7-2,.,CASSSYTDVSYEQYF,TGTGCCAGCAGCTCCTATACAGACGTCTCCTACGAGCAGTACTTC
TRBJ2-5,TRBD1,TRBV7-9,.,CASSARDRGLETQYF,TGTGCCAGCAGCGCCCGGGACAGGGGGCTGGAGACCCAGTACTTC
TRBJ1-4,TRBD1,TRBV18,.,CASSPPGGAGEKLFF,TGTGCCAGCTCACCGCCAGGGGGAGCGGGTGAAAAACTGTTTTTT
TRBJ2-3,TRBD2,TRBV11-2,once,CASSLGAGGPILDTQYF,TGTGCCAGCAGCTTAGGAGCGGGAGGGCCCATTTTAGATACGCAGTATTTT
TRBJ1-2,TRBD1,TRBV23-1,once,CASSHLGQDGDYGYTF,TGCGCCAGCAGTCACCTCGGACAGGACGGCGACTATGGCTACACCTTC
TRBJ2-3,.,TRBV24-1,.,CATSDQDTQYF,TGTGCCACCAGTGATCAAGATACGCAGTATTTT
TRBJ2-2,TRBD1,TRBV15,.,CATSRVQGATGELFF,TGTGCCACCAGCAGGGTACAGGGGGCCACCGGGGAGCTGTTTTTT
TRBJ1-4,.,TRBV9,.,CASSEQGVGEKLFF,TGTGCCAGCAGCGAACAGGGTGTGGGTGAAAAACTGTTTTTT
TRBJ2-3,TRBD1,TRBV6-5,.,CASSPTRGHADTQYF,TGTGCCAGCAGCCCAACAAGGGGGCACGCAGATACGCAGTATTTT
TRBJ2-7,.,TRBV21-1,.,CASRAPGTVSYEQYF,TGTGCCAGCAGAGCCCCGGGGACAGTCTCCTACGAGCAGTACTTC
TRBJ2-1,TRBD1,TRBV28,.,CASKGAGEQFF,TGTGCCAGCAAGGGGGCAGGAGAGCAGTTCTTC
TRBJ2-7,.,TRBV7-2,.,CASRERGPISYEQYF,TGTGCCAGCAGAGAAAGGGGCCCAATCTCCTACGAGCAGTACTTC
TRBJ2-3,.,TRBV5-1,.,CASSRMGPVGDTQYF,TGCGCCAGCAGCCGAATGGGCCCGGTGGGAGATACGCAGTATTTT
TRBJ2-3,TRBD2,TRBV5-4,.,CASSFETSVPSTDTQYF,TGTGCCAGCAGCTTTGAAACTAGCGTACCTAGCACAGATACGCAGTATTTT
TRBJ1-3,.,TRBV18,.,CASSPSGSSGNTIYF,TGTGCCAGCTCACCGTCCGGGAGCTCTGGAAACACCATATATTTT
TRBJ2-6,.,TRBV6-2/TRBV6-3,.,CASSQRRRGGANVLTF,TGTGCCAGCAGTCAACGGAGGAGGGGAGGGGCCAACGTCCTGACTTTC
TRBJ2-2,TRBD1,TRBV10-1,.,CASGDRADGELFF,TGCGCCAGCGGGGACAGGGCAGACGGGGAGCTGTTTTTT
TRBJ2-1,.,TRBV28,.,CASSLDRIMSSYNEQFF,TGTGCCAGCAGTTTAGACAGAATAATGAGCTCCTACAATGAGCAGTTCTTC
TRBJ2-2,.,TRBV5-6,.,CASSPAGTPNTGELFF,TGTGCCAGCAGCCCGGCCGGGACACCGAACACCGGGGAGCTGTTTTTT